The source of this TCR beta chain is a study of CD8 T cells in ankylosing spondylitis. Study-level findings and limits: Matched synovial fluid from ankylosing spondylitis patients was reported to be enriched for disease-linked clones.

The length of the CDR3 is 14 residues. With 3 bases removed from V and 7 bases from J, the gap between germline ends came to 10 bases. The V gene's germline CDR1 is LNHNV and CDR2 YYDKDF (reference sequence). This clonotype was counted many times. Its antigen is currently unknown. Making use of molecular barcodes, quantitative 5'-RACE generated TCR beta libraries. TCRdb fed the 5' RACE reads into MiXCR, producing one record per CDR3 protein. The sample lists a few hundred thousand distinct CDR3 sequences, 8% to 11% occurring once. This chain connects TRBV15 to TRBJ1-6; D remains unclear. Sequenced input: blood, either unsorted or a sorted T cell fraction (not recorded which). The receptor was isolated from a male donor with ankylosing spondylitis or in good health (not recorded which). CDR3 sequence reads: CATSSWTDNSPLHF. In DNA form, the CDR3 reads TGTGCCACCAGCAGCTGGACTGACAATTCACCCCTCCACTTT.